Shown below are 22 T cell receptor beta chains from a single sample sequenced in a study of Ad26.COV2.S vaccination and SARS-CoV-2 variants. The treatment here: around 19 received Ad26.COV2.S at low or high dose, single or two shots; 5 received placebo; per-sample allocation not given. Sampling occurred on day 63 after the first vaccine or placebo injection. Clones were read by immunoSEQ multiplex PCR, and TCRdb kept only the in-frame ones, dropping some. The sample gives 350,000 to 450,000 clones, around 83% of which show up once; roughly 3.1% is in the top ten. The input for sequencing was peripheral blood, taken in a trial of Ad26.COV2.S vaccine versus placebo. These receptors all stem from a person aged 18-65 years who received the Ad26.COV2.S COVID-19 vaccine or a placebo.

The rearrangement links TRBV11-2 to TRBJ2-2; tentatively, D is TRBD1 (6 bases). The V end was cut by 1 base, the J end by 4 bases, with 7 bases between. Germline V gene sequence: CDR1 SGHAT, CDR2 FQNNGV. This CDR3 is 14 amino acids long. CDR3 region: CASSLGGPTGELFF. CDR3 nucleotides: TGTGCCAGCAGCTTAGGGGGGCCCACCGGGGAGCTGTTTTTT.

The chain joins TRBV6-6 to TRBJ2-3; TRBD1 matches at 8 bases. The CDR3 is 16 amino acids. The V gene end was trimmed by 7 bases and the J gene end by 4 bases; junction bases not matched to a gene: 13. Germline V gene sequence: CDR1 MNHNY, CDR2 SVGAGI (reference sequence). Here the CDR3 reads CASISATGGSSDTQYF. In nucleotides, the CDR3 is TGTGCCAGCATTTCCGCCACAGGGGGATCATCAGATACGCAGTATTTT.

The rearrangement links TRBV6-2 or TRBV6-3 to TRBJ2-1; TRBD2 agrees at 12 bases. With V trimmed by 2 bases and J by 5 bases, 4 bases remained unmatched. The germline gives CDR1 MNHEY, CDR2 SVGEGT. CDR3 length: 16 residues. This chain's CDR3 is CASSYLAGGRDNEQFF. The CDR3 coding sequence is TGTGCCAGCAGTTACCTAGCGGGGGGGCGGGACAATGAGCAGTTCTTC.

This clone appeared many times. The chain links TRBV7-6 to TRBJ2-2; 12 bases align to TRBD1. The CDR3 is 15 amino acids. Germline CDR1 reads SGHVS; CDR2 reads FNYEAQ. V shed 3 bases, J shed 8 bases, and the junction held 4 bases outside the gene matches. CDR3: CASSFGTGGIGELFF. The CDR3, as DNA: TGTGCCAGCAGCTTCGGGACAGGGGGCATAGGGGAGCTGTTTTTT.

The chain couples TRBV18 to TRBJ2-7, with 13 bases that match TRBD2. Looked up from germline, CDR1 is KGHSH and CDR2 is LQKENI. V trimming: 1 base; J trimming: 3 bases; junction bases outside the gene matches: 3. This CDR3 comprises 16 residues. The CDR3 loop is CASSPLGLAGSYEQYF. The CDR3 DNA is TGTGCCAGCTCACCACTGGGACTAGCGGGAAGCTACGAGCAGTACTTC.

V is TRBV7-9 and J is TRBJ2-5; 7 bases align to TRBD1. The germline V gene encodes CDR1 SEHNR and CDR2 FQNEAQ (reference sequence). The CDR3 sequence is 14 residues long. The V gene end was trimmed by 1 base and the J gene end by 4 bases; junction bases not matched to a gene: 3. CDR3 nucleotides: TGTGCCAGCAGCTTAGGTTCAGGGGGAGAGACCCAGTACTTC. Translation: CASSLGSGGETQYF.

The chain joins TRBV30 to TRBJ1-1, with D perhaps TRBD1 (5 bases). The germline V gene has CDR1 GTSNPN and CDR2 SVGIG (reference sequence). The CDR3 has 13 residues. V gave up 4 bases and J gave up 10 bases, with 19 bases separating them. DNA of the CDR3: TGTGCCTGGAACCGGGGGGTTTTCCCTGGAGCTTTCTTT. Translating gives CAWNRGVFPGAFF.

This chain joins TRBV7-2 and TRBJ1-5; the D gene is possibly TRBD1 (5 bases). The CDR3 covers 15 residues. CDR1 is SGHTA, CDR2 FQGNSA, per germline. The germline V and J ends were trimmed by 5 bases and 7 bases, with 18 bases remaining between them. The CDR3 protein is CASSPSGGIIQPQHF. CDR3 DNA sequence: TGTGCCAGCAGCCCTTCCGGGGGGATAATCCAGCCCCAGCATTTT.

The J gene is TRBJ2-7, the V gene TRBV7-2, with 7 bases aligning to TRBD1. V lost 4 bases and J lost 5; bases outside the gene matches: 8. Germline CDR1 is SGHTA and CDR2 is FQGNSA. This CDR3 is 14 amino acids long. The DNA of the CDR3 is TGTGCCAGCAGCTCAAGACAGGGAATCCACGAGCAGTACTTC. Encoded protein: CASSSRQGIHEQYF. The full variable domain, rest sourced from reference TRBV7-2 and TRBJ2-7, is GAGVSQSPSNKVTEKGKDVELRCDPISGHTALYWYRQSLGQGLEFLIYFQGNSAPDKSGLPSDRFSAERTGGSVSTLTIQRTQQEDSAVYLCASSSRQGIHEQYFGPGTRLTVT.

This clone was picked up a small number of times. The gene calls are TRBV19 and TRBJ1-5, with D unclear. V shed 8 bases and J shed 10 bases, with 15 bases lying between them. CDR1 and CDR2 (germline): LNHDA, SQIVND (reference sequence). The CDR3 totals 12 residues. Written as DNA, the CDR3 is TGTGCCAGTTCGCCCCTTAACGAACCCCAGCATTTT. Translation: CASSPLNEPQHF.

The chain combines TRBV5-1 with TRBJ1-4, with 10 bases aligning to TRBD1. Trimming took 4 bases from V and 8 from J; bases not matched to a gene: 11. Germline CDR1 is SGHRS and CDR2 is YFSETQ. The CDR3 is 16 residues long. Here the CDR3 DNA reads TGCGCCAGCAGCCAACACATGACAGGGGGCCAGGAAAAACTGTTTTTT. It codes for CASSQHMTGGQEKLFF.

This clone appeared a single time. V is TRBV5-6 and J is TRBJ2-7, with D possibly TRBD2 on 5 matching bases. Germline V gives CDR1 SGHDT, CDR2 YYEEEE. The CDR3 loop spans 14 amino acids. Trimming left V 0 bases short and J 2 bases short, with 9 bases between. The CDR3 spells CASSLERSAYEQYF. The CDR3 bases are TGTGCCAGCAGCTTGGAGCGGAGTGCCTACGAGCAGTACTTC.

In its sample, this clone was seen once. The chain links TRBV6-5 to TRBJ2-7; D gene ambiguous. This CDR3 comprises 13 residues. Germline lookup yields CDR1 MNHEY and CDR2 SVGAGI. V was shortened by 2 bases and J by 4 bases, with 9 bases between the two germline ends. CDR3 sequence: CASSYPGLYEQYF. The CDR3 coding sequence is TGTGCCAGCAGTTACCCGGGCCTATACGAGCAGTACTTC.

This clone was seen just once. The rearrangement links TRBV7-6 to TRBJ2-1; TRBD2 agrees at 9 bases. The CDR3 is made up of 20 amino acids. The germline V gene has CDR1 SGHVS and CDR2 FNYEAQ. Germline trimming cut 1 base from V and 5 bases from J; bases unmatched to any gene: 18. The DNA for the CDR3 is TGTGCCAGCAGCTTAGATTGGGGTACGGTCAGCGGGGGGCAAAACAATGAGCAGTTCTTC. Its translation: CASSLDWGTVSGGQNNEQFF.

This chain connects TRBV21-1 to TRBJ2-2; TRBD2, the table's D call, was not compared with the DNA. TRBV21-1 is a recognized pseudogene. The CDR3 contains 18 residues. DNA for the CDR3: TGTGCCAGCAGCAGGCTCCTTGAGCGGGGAGTAAATACCGGGGAGCTGTTTTTT. It encodes CASSRLLERGVNTGELFF.

The chain is built from TRBV3-1 (or the pseudogene TRBV3-2) and TRBJ1-1; D is possibly TRBD1 (6 bases). The CDR3 length is 14 residues. Deletions cut 3 bases from V and 5 bases from J, with 13 bases between. Looked up from germline, CDR1 is LGHDT and CDR2 is YNNKEL (reference sequence). CDR3 nucleotides: TGTGCCAGCAGCCACCTGGGGGCGGAAACTGAAGCTTTCTTT. Its protein is CASSHLGAETEAFF.

The V gene is TRBV7-8, the J gene TRBJ2-7, with 9 bases fitting TRBD1. V was clipped by 0 bases and J by 3 bases; unmatched bases: 9. Germline lookup yields CDR1 SGHVS and CDR2 FQNEAQ. The CDR3 totals 17 residues. The CDR3 spells CASSLAALGTGYYEQYF. CDR3 sequence (DNA): TGTGCCAGCAGCTTAGCTGCTCTCGGGACAGGGTACTACGAGCAGTACTTC.

CDR3 residues: CASSLVLGSSYEQYF. The CDR3 region has the DNA TGCGCCAGCAGCTTGGTTCTCGGGAGCTCCTACGAGCAGTACTTC. The chain has TRBV5-1 and TRBJ2-7; D might be TRBD2 (6 bases). Trimming shortened V by 0 bases and J by 0 bases, and 10 bases separated the two germline ends. This CDR3 has 15 residues. The germline V gene has CDR1 SGHRS and CDR2 YFSETQ.

Notes on this clone: The same CDR3 arises from other DNA sequences in this sample as well. V and J are TRBV6-5 and TRBJ2-2; D possibly corresponds to TRBD1 (6 bases). Germline V CDR1 and CDR2: MNHEY, SVGAGI. The CDR3 has 14 residues. Trimming removed 6 bases at V and 3 bases at J, with 11 bases between. CDR3 sequence reads: CASRPTGYTGELFF. CDR3 nucleotide sequence: TGTGCCAGCAGGCCAACAGGGTACACCGGGGAGCTGTTTTTT.

The chain employs TRBV7-8 and TRBJ2-7; 9 bases are shared with TRBD1. Germline CDR1 reads SGHVS; CDR2 reads FQNEAQ. This CDR3 has 16 residues. V trimming: 4 bases; J trimming: 0 bases; junction bases outside the gene matches: 7. The CDR3 loop is CASSSRSTGGSYEQYF. CDR3 bases: TGTGCCAGCAGCTCCCGATCGACAGGGGGCTCCTACGAGCAGTACTTC.

The chain recombines TRBV5-8 with TRBJ2-7, with D perhaps TRBD1 (5 bases). Trimming removed 0 bases from V and 3 bases from J, with 10 bases in between. The CDR3 has 14 amino acids. Germline assignment: CDR1 SGHTS and CDR2 YDEGEE. The CDR3 DNA is TGTGCCAGCAGCTTGGTGGCAGACAGCTACGAGCAGTACTTC. This sequence encodes CASSLVADSYEQYF.

The genes are TRBV18 and TRBJ2-4; the match to TRBD2 covers 10 bases. V dropped 3 bases and J dropped 2; count of bases not matched to a gene: 4. Per the germline V gene, CDR1 is KGHSH and CDR2 is LQKENI. The CDR3 runs to 16 residues. For the CDR3, the DNA is TGTGCCAGCTCACCCGATAGCGGGAGGTCCAAAAACATTCAGTACTTC. Amino acids: CASSPDSGRSKNIQYF. Complete variable domain (other parts from reference TRBV18 and TRBJ2-4): NAGVMQNPRHLVRRRGQEARLRCSPMKGHSHVYWYRQLPEEGLKFMVYLQKENIIDESGMPKERFSAEFPKEGPSILRIQQVVRGDSAAYFCASSPDSGRSKNIQYFGAGTRLSVL.